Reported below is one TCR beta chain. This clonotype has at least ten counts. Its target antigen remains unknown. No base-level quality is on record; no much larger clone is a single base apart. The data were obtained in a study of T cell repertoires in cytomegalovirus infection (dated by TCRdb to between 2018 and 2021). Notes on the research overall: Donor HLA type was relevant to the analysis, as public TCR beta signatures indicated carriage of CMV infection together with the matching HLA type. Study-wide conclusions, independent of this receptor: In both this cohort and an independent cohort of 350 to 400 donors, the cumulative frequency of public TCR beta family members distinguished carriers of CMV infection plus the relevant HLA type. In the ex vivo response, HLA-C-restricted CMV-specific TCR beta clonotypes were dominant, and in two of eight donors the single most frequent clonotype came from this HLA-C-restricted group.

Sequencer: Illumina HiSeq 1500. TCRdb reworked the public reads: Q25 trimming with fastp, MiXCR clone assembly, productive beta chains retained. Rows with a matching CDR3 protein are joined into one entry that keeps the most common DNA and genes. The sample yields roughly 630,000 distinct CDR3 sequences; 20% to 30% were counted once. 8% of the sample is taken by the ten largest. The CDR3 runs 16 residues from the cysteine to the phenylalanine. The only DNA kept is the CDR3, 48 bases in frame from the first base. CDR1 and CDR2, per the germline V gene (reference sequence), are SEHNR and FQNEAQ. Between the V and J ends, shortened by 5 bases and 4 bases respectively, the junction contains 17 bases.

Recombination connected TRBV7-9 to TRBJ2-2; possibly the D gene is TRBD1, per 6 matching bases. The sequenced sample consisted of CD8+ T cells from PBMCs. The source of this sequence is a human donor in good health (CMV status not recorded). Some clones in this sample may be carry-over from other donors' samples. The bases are TGTGCCAGCAGCCCCACGGGGTGGGGGCGCACCGGGGAGCTGTTTTTT. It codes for CASSPTGWGRTGELFF.